This T cell receptor beta chain was captured in a study of cytotoxic CD8 clonotypes in ibrutinib-treated CLL. Clones were sequenced by immunoSEQ multiplex PCR, and TCRdb holds only the in-frame ones, with some missing. The sample holds approximately 60,000 clones; over 55% are singletons and the top ten take approximately 20%. This clone has just a few counts. Trimming took 4 bases from V and 8 from J; bases not matched to a gene: 8. The CDR3 extends over 13 amino acids. CDR1 SGHRS and CDR2 YFSETQ come from the germline V gene. This clonotype was obtained from a human donor with chronic lymphocytic leukemia. Sequencing was performed on PBMCs, taken after 24 months of ibrutinib treatment. The rearrangement uses TRBV5-1 and TRBJ1-2; 7 bases agree with TRBD1. For the CDR3, the DNA is TGCGCCAGCAGCCGTGACAGGGTTGACGGCTACACCTTC. Amino acid sequence: CASSRDRVDGYTF.